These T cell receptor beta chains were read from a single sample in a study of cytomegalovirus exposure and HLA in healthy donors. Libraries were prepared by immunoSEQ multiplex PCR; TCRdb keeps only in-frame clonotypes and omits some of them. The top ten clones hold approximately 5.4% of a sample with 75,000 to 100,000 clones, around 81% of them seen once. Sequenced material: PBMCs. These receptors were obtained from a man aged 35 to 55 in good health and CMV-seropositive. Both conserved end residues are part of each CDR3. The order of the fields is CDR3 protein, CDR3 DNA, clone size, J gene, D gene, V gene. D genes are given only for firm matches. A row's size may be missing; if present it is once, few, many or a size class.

CDR3 protein: CASSLETIGKYEQYF; CDR3 DNA: TGCGCCAGCAGCTTGGAGACTATAGGTAAATACGAGCAGTACTTC; clone size: NA; J gene: TRBJ2-7; D gene: NA; V gene: TRBV5-1
CDR3 protein: CASSGYGANGLTF; CDR3 DNA: TGCGCCAGCAGCGGGTATGGGGCCAACGGCCTGACTTTC; clone size: once; J gene: TRBJ2-6; D gene: NA; V gene: TRBV5-1
CDR3 protein: CASSYTSGRTGGELFF; CDR3 DNA: TGTGCCAGCAGTTACACTAGCGGGAGGACGGGCGGGGAGCTGTTTTTT; clone size: NA; J gene: TRBJ2-2; D gene: TRBD2; V gene: TRBV2
CDR3 protein: CAISETTSLAGELFF; CDR3 DNA: TGTGCCATCAGTGAGACGACTAGCTTGGCCGGGGAGCTGTTTTTT; clone size: NA; J gene: TRBJ2-2; D gene: TRBD2; V gene: TRBV10-3
CDR3 protein: CASSVGTGHYEQYF; CDR3 DNA: TGTGCCAGCAGTGTAGGGACAGGGCACTACGAGCAGTACTTC; clone size: NA; J gene: TRBJ2-7; D gene: TRBD1; V gene: TRBV2
CDR3 protein: CASSGDRYYGYTF; CDR3 DNA: TGTGCCAGCAGTGGGGACAGATACTATGGCTACACCTTC; clone size: NA; J gene: TRBJ1-2; D gene: TRBD1; V gene: TRBV2
CDR3 protein: CASSPRSGSRYEQFF; CDR3 DNA: TGCGCCAGCAGCCCGAGGAGCGGGAGTCGTTATGAGCAGTTCTTC; clone size: NA; J gene: TRBJ2-1; D gene: TRBD2; V gene: TRBV5-1
CDR3 protein: CASSHRGLWDNTQYF; CDR3 DNA: TGTGCCAGCAGCCACCGAGGACTATGGGATAATACGCAGTATTTT; clone size: NA; J gene: TRBJ2-3; D gene: NA; V gene: TRBV14
CDR3 protein: CASSPRGENYGYTF; CDR3 DNA: TGTGCCAGCTCACCACGGGGGGAGAACTATGGCTACACCTTC; clone size: NA; J gene: TRBJ1-2; D gene: NA; V gene: TRBV18
CDR3 protein: CSARGGHDYTF; CDR3 DNA: TGCAGTGCTAGAGGGGGACACGACTACACCTTC; clone size: NA; J gene: TRBJ1-2; D gene: NA; V gene: TRBV20-1
CDR3 protein: CARLGPSTDTQYF; CDR3 DNA: TGTGCCAGGCTTGGGCCTAGCACAGATACGCAGTATTTT; clone size: few; J gene: TRBJ2-3; D gene: NA; V gene: TRBV7-9
CDR3 protein: CASSSQGGYGYTF; CDR3 DNA: TGTGCCAGCAGTTCCCAGGGTGGCTATGGCTACACCTTC; clone size: NA; J gene: TRBJ1-2; D gene: NA; V gene: TRBV6-6
CDR3 protein: CASSIAARTSRNNEQFF; CDR3 DNA: TGTGCCAGTAGTATAGCCGCCCGAACCTCCAGGAACAATGAGCAGTTCTTC; clone size: NA; J gene: TRBJ2-1; D gene: NA; V gene: TRBV19
CDR3 protein: CASSPGTGPREQYF; CDR3 DNA: TGTGCCAGCTCACCCGGGACAGGACCCCGGGAGCAGTACTTC; clone size: few; J gene: TRBJ2-5; D gene: TRBD1; V gene: TRBV18
CDR3 protein: CASTGGTDSGNTIYF; CDR3 DNA: TGTGCCAGTACCGGCGGGACGGACTCTGGAAACACCATATATTTT; clone size: NA; J gene: TRBJ1-3; D gene: NA; V gene: TRBV19
CDR3 protein: CASSQTGMLGGTQYF; CDR3 DNA: TGTGCCAGCAGCCAAACAGGGATGTTAGGCGGTACGCAGTATTTT; clone size: NA; J gene: TRBJ2-3; D gene: NA; V gene: TRBV11-2